These 21 T cell receptor beta chains originate from one sample sequenced in a study of regulatory T cells in long-lasting Graves disease. As to time point: persistent/refractory GD, antithyroid drugs over 5 years with positive TRAb. The TCR library used RNA extracted from PBMCs. Building the TCR beta libraries relied on iRepertoire HTBI primers, and CDR3 regions underwent Arm-PCR. TCRdb called the multiplex PCR reads again in MiXCR, with one record for every CDR3 protein. In the table there are about 470,000 distinct CDR3 sequences, under 25% of which are singletons. This specimen consisted of peripheral blood mononuclear cells (PBMCs), obtained when the disease was refractory, from a patient treated with antithyroid drugs. The receptors were sampled from a female donor with Graves disease.

This chain joins TRBV5-5 and TRBJ2-7; D is ambiguous. This CDR3 contains 12 residues. Germline V CDR1 and CDR2: SGHKS, YYEKEE (reference sequence). Trimming shortened V by 4 bases and J by 6 bases, and 11 bases separated the two germline ends. The CDR3 region is CASSPSKGEQYF. The CDR3 DNA reads as TGTGCCAGCAGCCCCTCTAAAGGCGAGCAGTACTTC.

The gene calls are TRBV24-1 and TRBJ2-1; 8 bases align to TRBD2. Germline CDR1 KGHDR, CDR2 SFDVKD. V trimming: 4 bases; J trimming: 5 bases; junction bases outside the gene matches: 9. The CDR3 totals 16 residues. CDR3 sequence reads: CATSDGGGRINNEQFF. DNA of the CDR3: TGTGCCACCAGTGACGGCGGGGGGCGTATAAACAATGAGCAGTTCTTC.

This clonotype came up a few times. The chain uses TRBV7-9 and TRBJ1-1; tentatively, D is TRBD1 (6 bases). There are 15 residues in the CDR3. Trimming removed 5 bases at V and 5 bases at J, with 18 bases between. Germline V CDR1 and CDR2: SEHNR, FQNEAQ (reference sequence). CDR3 sequence: CASSQSTGLSTEAFF. The CDR3 DNA is TGTGCCAGCAGCCAGTCTACAGGGTTGAGTACTGAAGCTTTCTTT.

Concerning this clonotype: A read error may account for a junction end that differs from germline. The rearrangement links TRBV20-1 to TRBJ2-2, with 11 bases that match TRBD2. The CDR3 spans 15 residues. The V gene's germline CDR1 is DFQATT and CDR2 SNEGSKA (reference sequence). The CDR3 spells CSARGLAGNTRELFF. The CDR3 coding sequence is TGCAGTGCTAGAGGACTAGCGGGAAACACCAGGGAGCTGTTTTTT.

In this sample, this clonotype turned up many times. The rearrangement links TRBV6-4 to TRBJ2-5, with 9 positions matching TRBD2. With 9 bases clipped from V and 2 bases from J, the junction kept 7 bases outside the gene matches. The germline CDR1 and CDR2 sequences are MRHNA and SNTAGT. The CDR3 has 14 amino acids. CDR3 protein: CARVPSGKQETQYF. Written as DNA, the CDR3 is TGTGCCAGAGTCCCTAGCGGGAAACAAGAGACCCAGTACTTC.

This clonotype was picked up many times. The chain couples TRBV28 to TRBJ2-7, with TRBD1 identical over 9 bases. Per germline, CDR1 MDHEN and CDR2 SYDVKM. The CDR3 is 15 amino acids. V was clipped by 4 bases and J by 3 bases; unmatched bases: 7. CDR3 protein: CASSWGQGESYEQYF. The CDR3 coding sequence is TGTGCCAGCAGTTGGGGACAGGGTGAGAGCTACGAGCAGTACTTC.

The V and J genes are TRBV10-3 and TRBJ2-6, with D hard to call. Deletions cut 5 bases from V and 0 bases from J, with 11 bases between. The germline gives CDR1 ENHRY, CDR2 SYGVKD. The CDR3 is 16 amino acids. CDR3 coding DNA: TGTGCCATCAGTCGAGAGACTCCCTCTGGGGCCAACGTCCTGACTTTC. As protein: CAISRETPSGANVLTF.

This clonotype appeared many times. The CDR3 loop reads CASSTGFSSYEQYF. The CDR3 coding sequence is TGTGCCAGCAGTACCGGGTTCAGCTCCTACGAGCAGTACTTC. This chain connects TRBV28 to TRBJ2-7; D call uncertain. The CDR3 contains 14 residues. Per germline, CDR1 MDHEN and CDR2 SYDVKM. The ends were cut back, 5 bases at V and 0 bases at J, with 11 bases in the middle.

There are many counts of this clonotype. The genes are TRBV6-5 and TRBJ2-5; D not resolved. V lost 4 bases and J 4 bases, leaving 13 bases between the germline ends. CDR3 size: 14 residues. Germline V gene data show CDR1 as MNHEY and CDR2 as SVGAGI. CDR3 sequence reads: CASSFVSPGETQYF. The CDR3 nucleotides are TGTGCCAGCAGTTTTGTCAGCCCAGGAGAGACCCAGTACTTC.

In this sample, this clonotype turned up a few times. V gene TRBV6-5 combines with J gene TRBJ1-2; D gene unclear. This CDR3 spans 12 amino acids. Germline CDR1 MNHEY, CDR2 SVGAGI. Trimming cost V 0 bases and J 6 bases, with 5 bases left between them. CDR3: CASSYSADGYTF. For the CDR3, the DNA is TGTGCCAGCAGTTACTCTGCCGATGGCTACACCTTC.

The chain links TRBV7-3 to TRBJ2-6; the D gene is possibly TRBD1 (7 bases). The CDR3 extends over 16 amino acids. Germline V lookup: CDR1 SGHTA, CDR2 FQGTGA. Trimming left V 8 bases short and J 0 bases short, with 14 bases between. The CDR3 DNA reads TGTGCCAGCGGCGGGACAGCAAGCTCTGGGGCCAACGTCCTGACTTTC. Translating it yields CASGGTASSGANVLTF. Full variable domain (missing parts from reference TRBV7-3 and TRBJ2-6): GAGVSQTPSNKVTEKGKYVELRCDPISGHTALYWYRQSLGQGPEFLIYFQGTGAADDSGLPNDRFFAVRPEGSVSTLKIQRTERGDSAVYLCASGGTASSGANVLTFGAGSRLTVL.

This clonotype was seen many times. The V and J genes are TRBV28 and TRBJ2-4; D might be TRBD2 (5 bases). Germline CDR1 MDHEN, CDR2 SYDVKM. This CDR3 has 15 residues. The V end was cut by 6 bases, the J end by 0 bases, with 12 bases between. CDR3 in DNA: TGTGCCAGCAGACCAATCAGCGGAGCCAAAAACATTCAGTACTTC. This sequence encodes CASRPISGAKNIQYF.

In its sample, this clonotype was seen a few times. The J gene is TRBJ2-4, the V gene TRBV19; D is ambiguous. This CDR3 comprises 12 residues. With 3 bases removed from V and 7 bases from J, the gap between germline ends came to 7 bases. Germline loops: CDR1 LNHDA, CDR2 SQIVND (reference sequence). Here the CDR3 DNA reads TGTGCCAGTAGTATCTCTACCAACATTCAGTACTTC. This codes for CASSISTNIQYF.

This clonotype was seen repeatedly, ten times or more. The rearrangement joins TRBV28 to TRBJ1-5; D perhaps matches TRBD1 (5 bases). With 6 bases removed from V and 3 bases from J, the gap between germline ends came to 21 bases. CDR1 and CDR2 (germline): MDHEN, SYDVKM. This CDR3 contains 17 residues. The CDR3 sequence: CASSFSTADRPNQPQHF. In nucleotides, the CDR3 is TGTGCCAGCAGCTTTTCGACAGCCGACCGACCCAATCAGCCCCAGCATTTT. Full variable domain (missing parts from reference TRBV28 and TRBJ1-5): DVKVTQSSRYLVKRTGEKVFLECVQDMDHENMFWYRQDPGLGLRLIYFSYDVKMKEKGDIPEGYSVSREKKERFSLILESASTNQTSMYLCASSFSTADRPNQPQHFGDGTRLSIL.

This clonotype showed up many times. The chain carries TRBV28 and TRBJ2-7, with 9 bases fitting TRBD2. With 6 bases clipped from V and 2 bases from J, the junction kept 8 bases outside the gene matches. CDR1 is MDHEN, CDR2 SYDVKM, per germline. The CDR3 has 15 amino acids. The chain's CDR3 is CASSKAGGRAYEQYF. The CDR3 DNA is TGTGCCAGCAGCAAAGCGGGCGGGAGGGCCTACGAGCAGTACTTC.

Regarding this clonotype: Germline and junction disagree at one end, which may indicate a read error. The chain recombines TRBV5-5 with TRBJ2-1; possible D gene TRBD2, 5 bases. Germline V lookup: CDR1 SGHKS, CDR2 YYEKEE (reference sequence). The length of the CDR3 is 14 residues. The CDR3 region is CASSLGTDYNEQFF. In DNA, the CDR3 is TGTGCCAGCAGCTTAGGAACAGACTACAATGAACAGTTCTTC.

This sequence joins TRBV25-1 and TRBJ1-3; D unresolved. This CDR3 region has 14 residues. Germline lookup yields CDR1 MGHDK and CDR2 SYGVNS. V shed 2 bases and J shed 4 bases, with 9 bases lying between them. The DNA for the CDR3 is TGTGCCAGCAGTGAAGGGTCGAAAGGAAACACCATATATTTT. As protein: CASSEGSKGNTIYF.

This clonotype was detected ten times or more. The rearrangement joins TRBV20-1 to TRBJ1-1, with D tentatively TRBD1 (5 bases). From germline, CDR1 is DFQATT and CDR2 SNEGSKA (reference sequence). This CDR3 region has 15 residues. V was pared by 3 bases and J by 5 bases, with 19 bases between. The CDR3 spells CSARIDADWGTEAFF. The CDR3 coding sequence is TGCAGTGCTAGGATTGACGCCGACTGGGGGACTGAAGCTTTCTTT.

As for this clonotype: One base away lies a much larger clone, so this may be a sequencing read error. V gene TRBV27 combines with J gene TRBJ1-1; tentatively, D is TRBD1 (6 bases). The CDR3 is 14 residues long. CDR1 and CDR2 from the germline V gene are MNHEY and SMNVEV (reference sequence). V was cut by 5 bases and J by 4 bases, with 14 bases left in between. The CDR3, as DNA: TGTGCCAGCAGTCCCGGGACAATGAGCACTGAAGCTTTCTTT. It encodes CASSPGTMSTEAFF.

The chain employs TRBV9 and TRBJ2-7; D is uncertain. There are 15 residues in the CDR3. Germline V gene data show CDR1 as SGDLS and CDR2 as YYNGEE. The V gene lost 0 bases and the J gene lost 0 bases, with 10 bases spanning the gap. The CDR3 sequence is CASSVGLLSSYEQYF. DNA for the CDR3: TGTGCCAGCAGCGTAGGACTGCTAAGCTCCTACGAGCAGTACTTC.

This clonotype occurred a few times. This chain connects TRBV4-1 to TRBJ1-3; D perhaps matches TRBD1 (5 bases). This CDR3 contains 13 residues. V lost 3 bases and J 3 bases, leaving 6 bases between the germline ends. Germline V gene lookup returns CDR1 MGHRA and CDR2 YSYEKL. The chain's CDR3 is CASSQGRGNTIYF. The CDR3 DNA follows: TGCGCCAGCAGCCAGGGACGTGGAAACACCATATATTTT.